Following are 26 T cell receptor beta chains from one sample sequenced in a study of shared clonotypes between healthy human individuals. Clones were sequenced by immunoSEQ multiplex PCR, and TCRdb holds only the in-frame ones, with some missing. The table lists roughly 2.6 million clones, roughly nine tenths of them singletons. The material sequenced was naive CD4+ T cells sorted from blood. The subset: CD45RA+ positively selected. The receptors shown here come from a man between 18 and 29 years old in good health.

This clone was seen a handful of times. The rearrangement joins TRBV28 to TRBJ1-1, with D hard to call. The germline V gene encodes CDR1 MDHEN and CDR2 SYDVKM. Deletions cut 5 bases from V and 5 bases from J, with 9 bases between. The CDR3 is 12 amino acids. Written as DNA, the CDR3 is TGTGCCAGCAGTCCTCTGTGGACTGAAGCTTTCTTT. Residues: CASSPLWTEAFF.

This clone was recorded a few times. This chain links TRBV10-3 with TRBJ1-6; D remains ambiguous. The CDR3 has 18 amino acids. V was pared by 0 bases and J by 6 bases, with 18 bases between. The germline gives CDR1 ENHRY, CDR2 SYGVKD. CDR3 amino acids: CAISESWSRGLGNSPLHF. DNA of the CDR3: TGTGCCATCAGTGAGTCTTGGTCCCGAGGTTTAGGTAATTCACCCCTCCACTTT.

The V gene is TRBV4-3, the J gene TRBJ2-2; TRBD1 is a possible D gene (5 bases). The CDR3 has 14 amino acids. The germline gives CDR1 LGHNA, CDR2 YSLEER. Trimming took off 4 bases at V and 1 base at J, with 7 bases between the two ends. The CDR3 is CASSLQENTGELFF. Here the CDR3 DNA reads TGCGCCAGCAGCCTACAGGAGAACACCGGGGAGCTGTTTTTT.

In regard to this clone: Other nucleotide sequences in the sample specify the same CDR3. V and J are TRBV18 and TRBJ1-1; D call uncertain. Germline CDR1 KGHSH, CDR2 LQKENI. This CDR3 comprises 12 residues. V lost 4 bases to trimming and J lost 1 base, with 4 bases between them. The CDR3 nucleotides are TGTGCCAGCTCACACCCGAACACTGAAGCTTTCTTT. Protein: CASSHPNTEAFF.

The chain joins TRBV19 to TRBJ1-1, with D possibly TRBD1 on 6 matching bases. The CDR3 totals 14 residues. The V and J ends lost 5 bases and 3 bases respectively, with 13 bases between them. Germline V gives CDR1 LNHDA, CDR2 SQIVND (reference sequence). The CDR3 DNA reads TGTGCCAGTAGTCGTCTGGGGGCGGACACTGAAGCTTTCTTT. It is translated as CASSRLGADTEAFF.

The CDR3 nucleotides are TGTGCCAGCAGTCGACTAGCGGGAGTCTCGGGCAATGAGCAGTTCTTC. Amino acid sequence: CASSRLAGVSGNEQFF. The V call is TRBV27, the J call TRBJ2-1; 12 positions match TRBD2. J was trimmed by 6 bases and V by 5 bases; bases with no gene match: 8. Looked up from germline, CDR1 is MNHEY and CDR2 is SMNVEV (reference sequence). CDR3 length: 16 residues.

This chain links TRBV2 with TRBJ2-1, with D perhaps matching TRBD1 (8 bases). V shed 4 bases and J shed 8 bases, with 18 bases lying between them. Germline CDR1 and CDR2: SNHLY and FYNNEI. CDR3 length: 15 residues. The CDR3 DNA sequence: TGTGCCAGCAGTGGACAGGGGAGGGCCAGGGATGAGCAGTTCTTC. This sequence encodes CASSGQGRARDEQFF.

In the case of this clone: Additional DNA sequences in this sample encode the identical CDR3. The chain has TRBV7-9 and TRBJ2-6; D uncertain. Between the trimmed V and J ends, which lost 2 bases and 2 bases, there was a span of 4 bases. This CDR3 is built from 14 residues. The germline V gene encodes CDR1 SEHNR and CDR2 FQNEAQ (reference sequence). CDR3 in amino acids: CASSLSAGANVLTF. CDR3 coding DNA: TGTGCCAGCAGCTTATCAGCTGGGGCCAACGTCCTGACTTTC.

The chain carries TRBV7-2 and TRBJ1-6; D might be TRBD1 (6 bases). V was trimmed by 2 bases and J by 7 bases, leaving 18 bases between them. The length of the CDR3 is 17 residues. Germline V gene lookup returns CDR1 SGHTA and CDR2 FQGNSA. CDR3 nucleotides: TGTGCCAGCAGCTTACATGTCGGCGGGGGCCAAAATTCACCCCTCCACTTT. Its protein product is CASSLHVGGGQNSPLHF.

The CDR3 spells CASSVGGQWQETQYF. The DNA for the CDR3 is TGTGCCAGCAGCGTAGGGGGACAGTGGCAAGAGACCCAGTACTTC. The J gene is TRBJ2-5, the V gene TRBV9; 7 bases match TRBD1. Germline V CDR1 and CDR2: SGDLS, YYNGEE. Trimming at V came to 0 bases and at J to 2 bases, leaving 4 bases not matched to a gene. The CDR3 extends over 15 amino acids.

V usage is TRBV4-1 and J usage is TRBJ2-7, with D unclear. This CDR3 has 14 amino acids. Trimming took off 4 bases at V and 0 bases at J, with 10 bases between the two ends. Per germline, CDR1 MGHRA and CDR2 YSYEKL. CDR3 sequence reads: CASSPFRTSYEQYF. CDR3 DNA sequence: TGCGCCAGCAGCCCCTTTCGGACCTCCTACGAGCAGTACTTC.

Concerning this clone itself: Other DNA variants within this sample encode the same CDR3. The CDR3 DNA is TGTGCCAGCTCACCTCCGCCAGGACGGTACGAGCAGTACTTC. This encodes CASSPPPGRYEQYF. The gene calls are TRBV18 and TRBJ2-7; D gene unclear. Germline CDR1 KGHSH, CDR2 LQKENI. Trimming took 3 bases from V and 4 from J, leaving 13 bases between them. There are 14 residues in the CDR3.

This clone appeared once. CDR3 in DNA: TGTGCCTGGAGCGAAGGGACCAGAAAGACCCAGTACTTC. It encodes CAWSEGTRKTQYF. This chain links TRBV30 with TRBJ2-5; D might be TRBD1 or TRBD2, each matching 5 bases. CDR3 length: 13 residues. Trimming shortened V by 3 bases and J by 6 bases, and 14 bases separated the two germline ends. The germline V gene has CDR1 GTSNPN and CDR2 SVGIG (reference sequence).

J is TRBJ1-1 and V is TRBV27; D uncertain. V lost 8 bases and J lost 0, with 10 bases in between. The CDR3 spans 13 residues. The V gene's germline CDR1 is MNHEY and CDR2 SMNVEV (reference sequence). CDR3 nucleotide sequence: TGTGCCAGCCATGGACGGTTGAACACTGAAGCTTTCTTT. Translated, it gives CASHGRLNTEAFF.

The CDR3 is CASSVALRSTDTQYF. In nucleotides, the CDR3 is TGTGCCAGCAGCGTAGCTTTACGGAGCACAGATACGCAGTATTTT. This chain links TRBV9 with TRBJ2-3; D gene ambiguous. CDR3 length: 15 amino acids. V lost 0 bases and J lost 0, with 8 bases in between. Germline-derived CDR1 and CDR2 are SGDLS and YYNGEE.

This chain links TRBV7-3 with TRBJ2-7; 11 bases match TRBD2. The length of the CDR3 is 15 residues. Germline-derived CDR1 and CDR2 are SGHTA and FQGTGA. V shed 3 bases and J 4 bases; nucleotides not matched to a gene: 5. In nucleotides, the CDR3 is TGTGCCAGCAGCTTTAGCGGGGGGGCCGAGTACGAGCAGTACTTC. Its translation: CASSFSGGAEYEQYF.

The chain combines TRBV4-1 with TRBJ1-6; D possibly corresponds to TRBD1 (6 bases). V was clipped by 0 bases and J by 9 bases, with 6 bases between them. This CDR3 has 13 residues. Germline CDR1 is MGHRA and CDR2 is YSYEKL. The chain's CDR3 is CASSQDRGSPLHF. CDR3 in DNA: TGCGCCAGCAGCCAAGACAGGGGTTCACCCCTCCACTTT.

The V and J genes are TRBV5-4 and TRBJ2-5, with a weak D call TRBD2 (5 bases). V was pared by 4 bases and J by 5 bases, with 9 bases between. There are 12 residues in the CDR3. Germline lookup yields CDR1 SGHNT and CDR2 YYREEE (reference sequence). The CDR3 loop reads CASSPGGETQYF. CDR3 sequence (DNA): TGTGCCAGCAGCCCCGGCGGGGAGACCCAGTACTTC.

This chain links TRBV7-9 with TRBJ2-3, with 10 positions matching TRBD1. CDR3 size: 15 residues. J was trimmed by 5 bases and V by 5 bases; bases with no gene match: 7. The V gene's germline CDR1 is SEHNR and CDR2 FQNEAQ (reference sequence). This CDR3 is CASSPDRGYLDTQYF. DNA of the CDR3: TGTGCCAGCAGCCCGGACAGGGGGTATCTAGATACGCAGTATTTT.

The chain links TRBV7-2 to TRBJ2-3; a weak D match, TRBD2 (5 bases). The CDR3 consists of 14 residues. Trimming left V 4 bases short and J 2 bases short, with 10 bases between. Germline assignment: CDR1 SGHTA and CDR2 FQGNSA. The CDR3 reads CASSYGKVTDTQYF. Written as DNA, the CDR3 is TGTGCCAGCAGCTACGGGAAGGTCACAGATACGCAGTATTTT.

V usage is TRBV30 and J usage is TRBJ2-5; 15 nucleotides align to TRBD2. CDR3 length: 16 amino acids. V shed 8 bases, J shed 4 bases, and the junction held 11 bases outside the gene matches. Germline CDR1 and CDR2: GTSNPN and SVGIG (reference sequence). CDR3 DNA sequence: TGTGCCAGCAGCCCCGGACTAGCGGGAGGGGCAGAGACCCAGTACTTC. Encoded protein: CASSPGLAGGAETQYF.

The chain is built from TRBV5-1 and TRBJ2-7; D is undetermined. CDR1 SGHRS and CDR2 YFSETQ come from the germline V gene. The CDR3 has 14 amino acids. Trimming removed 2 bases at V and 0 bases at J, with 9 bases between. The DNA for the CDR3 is TGCGCCAGCAGCTTCCTCGGCAGCTCCTACGAGCAGTACTTC. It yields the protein CASSFLGSSYEQYF.

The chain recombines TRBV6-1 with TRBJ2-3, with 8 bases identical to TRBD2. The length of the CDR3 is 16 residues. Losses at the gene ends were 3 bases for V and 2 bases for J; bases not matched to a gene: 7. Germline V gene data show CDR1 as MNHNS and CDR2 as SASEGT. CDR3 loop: CASSDQISGNTDTQYF. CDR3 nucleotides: TGTGCCAGCAGTGACCAGATTAGCGGGAACACAGATACGCAGTATTTT.

In DNA form, the CDR3 reads TGCGCCAGCAGCTTGGTGGGCAGCCCTAGCTCCTACGAGCAGTACTTC. Its protein product is CASSLVGSPSSYEQYF. The chain carries TRBV5-1 and TRBJ2-7; no firm D call. V was cut by 0 bases and J by 0 bases, with 13 bases left in between. The CDR3 is 16 residues long. CDR1 SGHRS and CDR2 YFSETQ come from the germline V gene.

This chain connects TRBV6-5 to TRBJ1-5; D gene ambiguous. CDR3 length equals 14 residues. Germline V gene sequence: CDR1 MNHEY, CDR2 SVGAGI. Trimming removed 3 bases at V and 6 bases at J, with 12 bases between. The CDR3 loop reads CASSYSGVPQPQHF. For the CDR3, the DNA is TGTGCCAGCAGTTATTCCGGCGTCCCTCAGCCCCAGCATTTT.

The CDR3 DNA reads TGTGCCAGCAGTGTGGGGACGGTGACCTACGAGCAGTACTTC. This gives the protein CASSVGTVTYEQYF. The chain employs TRBV2 and TRBJ2-7; D might be TRBD1 or TRBD2, each matching 5 bases. Trimming left V 4 bases short and J 2 bases short, with 12 bases between. The CDR3 length is 14 residues. Germline V lookup: CDR1 SNHLY, CDR2 FYNNEI. Drawing the rest from reference TRBV2 and TRBJ2-7, the complete variable domain is EPEVTQTPSHQVTQMGQEVILRCVPISNHLYFYWYRQILGQKVEFLVSFYNNEISEKSEIFDDQFSVERPDGSNFTLKIRSTKLEDSAMYFCASSVGTVTYEQYFGPGTRLTVT.